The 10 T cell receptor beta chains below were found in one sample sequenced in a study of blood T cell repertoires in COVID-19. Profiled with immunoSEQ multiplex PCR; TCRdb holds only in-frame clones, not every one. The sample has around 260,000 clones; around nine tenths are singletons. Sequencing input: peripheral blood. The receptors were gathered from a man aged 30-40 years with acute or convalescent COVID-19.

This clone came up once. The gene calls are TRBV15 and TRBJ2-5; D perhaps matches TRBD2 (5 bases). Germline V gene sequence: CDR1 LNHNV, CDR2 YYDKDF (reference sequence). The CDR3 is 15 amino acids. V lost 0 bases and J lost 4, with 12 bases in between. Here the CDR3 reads CATSRDLGRGETQYF. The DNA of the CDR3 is TGTGCCACCAGCAGAGATCTTGGTCGGGGAGAGACCCAGTACTTC. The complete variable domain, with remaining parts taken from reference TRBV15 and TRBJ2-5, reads DAMVIQNPRYQVTQFGKPVTLSCSQTLNHNVMYWYQQKSSQAPKLLFHYYDKDFNNEADTPDNFQSRRPNTSFCFLDIRSPGLGDTAMYLCATSRDLGRGETQYFGPGTRLLVL.

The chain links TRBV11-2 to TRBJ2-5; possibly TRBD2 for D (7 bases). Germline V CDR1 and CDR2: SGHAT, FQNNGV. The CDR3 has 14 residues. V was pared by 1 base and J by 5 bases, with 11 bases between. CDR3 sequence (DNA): TGTGCCAGCAGCTTAGTGGAGGGGGGGGAGACCCAGTACTTC. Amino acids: CASSLVEGGETQYF.

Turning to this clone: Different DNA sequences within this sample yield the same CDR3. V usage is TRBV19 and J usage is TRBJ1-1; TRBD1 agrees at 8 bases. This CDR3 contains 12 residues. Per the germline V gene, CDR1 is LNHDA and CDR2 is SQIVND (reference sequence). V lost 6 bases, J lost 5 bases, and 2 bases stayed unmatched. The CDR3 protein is CASRDRDTEAFF. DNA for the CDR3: TGTGCCAGTAGGGACAGGGATACTGAAGCTTTCTTT.

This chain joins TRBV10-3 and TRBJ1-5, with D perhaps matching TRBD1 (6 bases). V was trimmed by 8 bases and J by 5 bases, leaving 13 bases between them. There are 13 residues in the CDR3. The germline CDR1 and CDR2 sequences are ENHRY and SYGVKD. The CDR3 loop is CAIGSGADQPQHF. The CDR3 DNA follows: TGTGCCATCGGCTCAGGGGCTGATCAGCCCCAGCATTTT.

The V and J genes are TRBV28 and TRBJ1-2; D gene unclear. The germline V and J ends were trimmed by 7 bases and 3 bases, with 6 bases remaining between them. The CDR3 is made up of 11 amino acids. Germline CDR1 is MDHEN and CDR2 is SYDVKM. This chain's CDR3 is CASTRYYGYTF. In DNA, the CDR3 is TGTGCCAGCACGAGATACTATGGCTACACCTTC.

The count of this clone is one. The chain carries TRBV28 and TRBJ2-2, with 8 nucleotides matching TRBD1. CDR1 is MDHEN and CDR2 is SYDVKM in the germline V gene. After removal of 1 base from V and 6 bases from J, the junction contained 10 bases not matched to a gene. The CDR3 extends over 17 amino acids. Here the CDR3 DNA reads TGTGCCAGCAGTTTATCAGCGAGGACAGGGAGTCCCGGGGAGCTGTTTTTT. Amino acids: CASSLSARTGSPGELFF.

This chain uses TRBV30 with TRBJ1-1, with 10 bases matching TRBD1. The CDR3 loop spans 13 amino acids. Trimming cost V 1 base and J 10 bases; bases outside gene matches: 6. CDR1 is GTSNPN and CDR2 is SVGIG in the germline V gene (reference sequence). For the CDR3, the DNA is TGTGCCTGGAGTGCGCTGGACAGGGGGAGAGCTTTCTTT. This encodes CAWSALDRGRAFF.

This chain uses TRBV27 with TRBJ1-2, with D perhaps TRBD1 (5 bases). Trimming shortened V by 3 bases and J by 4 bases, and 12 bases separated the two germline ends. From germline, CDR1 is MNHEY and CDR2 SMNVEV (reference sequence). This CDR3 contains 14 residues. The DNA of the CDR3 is TGTGCCAGCAGTTTCACCAGGGAACTCTATGGCTACACCTTC. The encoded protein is CASSFTRELYGYTF.

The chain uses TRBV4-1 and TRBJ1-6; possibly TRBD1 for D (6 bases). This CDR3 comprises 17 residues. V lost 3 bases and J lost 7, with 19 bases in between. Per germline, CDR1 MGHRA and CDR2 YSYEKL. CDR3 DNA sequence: TGCGCCAGCAGCCAGCTGATACTGTCGGGACACAATTCACCCCTCCACTTT. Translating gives CASSQLILSGHNSPLHF.

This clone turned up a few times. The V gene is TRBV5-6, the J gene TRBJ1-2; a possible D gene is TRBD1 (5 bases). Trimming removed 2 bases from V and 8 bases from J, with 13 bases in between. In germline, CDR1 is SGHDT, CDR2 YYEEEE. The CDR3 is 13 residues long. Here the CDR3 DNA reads TGTGCCAGCAGCTTCCAGCCGTCAGGGGGCTACACCTTC. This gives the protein CASSFQPSGGYTF.